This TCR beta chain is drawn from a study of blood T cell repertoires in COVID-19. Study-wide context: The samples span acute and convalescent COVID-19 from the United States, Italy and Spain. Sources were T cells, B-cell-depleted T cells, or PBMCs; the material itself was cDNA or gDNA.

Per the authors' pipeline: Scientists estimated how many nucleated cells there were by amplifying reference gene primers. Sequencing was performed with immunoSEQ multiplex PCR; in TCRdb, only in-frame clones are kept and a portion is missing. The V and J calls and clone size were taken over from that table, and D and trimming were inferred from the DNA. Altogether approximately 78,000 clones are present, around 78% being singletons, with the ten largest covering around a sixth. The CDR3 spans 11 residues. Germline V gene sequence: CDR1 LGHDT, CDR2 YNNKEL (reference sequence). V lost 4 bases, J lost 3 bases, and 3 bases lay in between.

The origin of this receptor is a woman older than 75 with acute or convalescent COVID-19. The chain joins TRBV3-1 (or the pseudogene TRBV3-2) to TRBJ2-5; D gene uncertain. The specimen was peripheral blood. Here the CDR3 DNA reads TGTGCCAGCAGCCTAGAAGAGACCCAGTACTTC. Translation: CASSLEETQYF.